The clone carrying this T cell receptor beta chain was picked up a small number of times. No antigen is known for it. These data are taken from a study of T-cell memory formation after mild COVID-19. Overall study findings and caveats: Among clones contracting day 15 to 85, CD4/CD8 was balanced, whereas later expanders leaned CD4+. Researchers report contracting CD4+ clones mostly in CM and EM, with CD8+ clones in EMRA.

The J segment lost 5 bases and the V segment lost 5 bases, leaving 15 bases of the junction unmatched. The CDR3 contains 17 residues. The germline CDR1 and CDR2 sequences are SEHNR and FQNEAQ (reference sequence). 5'RACE primed from the constant segment yielded TCR alpha and TCR beta cDNA libraries bearing sample barcodes and UMIs. TCRdb re-analysed the 5' RACE reads in MiXCR, keeping a single row per CDR3 protein. The profile covers 580,000 or so distinct CDR3 sequences, with 17% appearing a single time and about 8.6% taken by the ten largest. The TCR sequence derives from an adult woman who had mild COVID-19 (a few samples of this study predate the infection). Cell type and time point are not known. J is TRBJ2-7 and V is TRBV7-9; 10 nucleotides match TRBD1. Sequencing input: PBMCs or a T cell subset sorted from them (not recorded which). The CDR3 region is CASSPGTGALGLDEQYF. CDR3 nucleotide sequence: TGTGCCAGCAGCCCCGGGACAGGGGCACTGGGCCTGGACGAGCAGTACTTC.